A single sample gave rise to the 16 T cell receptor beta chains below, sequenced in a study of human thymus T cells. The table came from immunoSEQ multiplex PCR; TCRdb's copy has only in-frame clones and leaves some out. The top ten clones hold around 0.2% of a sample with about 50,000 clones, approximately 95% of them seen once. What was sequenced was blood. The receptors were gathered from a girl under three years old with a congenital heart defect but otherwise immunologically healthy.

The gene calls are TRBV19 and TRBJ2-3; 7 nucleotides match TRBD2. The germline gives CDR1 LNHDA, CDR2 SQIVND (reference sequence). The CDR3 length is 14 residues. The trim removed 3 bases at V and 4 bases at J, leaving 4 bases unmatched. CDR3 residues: CASSIGAGADTQYF. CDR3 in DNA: TGTGCCAGTAGTATCGGGGCGGGAGCAGATACGCAGTATTTT.

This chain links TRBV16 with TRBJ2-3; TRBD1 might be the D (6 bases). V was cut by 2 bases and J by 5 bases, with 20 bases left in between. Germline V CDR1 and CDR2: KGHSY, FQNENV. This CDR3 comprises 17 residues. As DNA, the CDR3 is TGTGCCAGCAGCCAAAAAAACAGGGTACCCTTGGGAGATACGCAGTATTTT. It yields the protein CASSQKNRVPLGDTQYF.

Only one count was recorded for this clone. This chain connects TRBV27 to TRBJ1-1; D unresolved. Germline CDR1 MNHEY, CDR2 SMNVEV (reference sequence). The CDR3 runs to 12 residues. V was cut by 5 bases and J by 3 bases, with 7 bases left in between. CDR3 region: CASSRTDTEAFF. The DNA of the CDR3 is TGTGCCAGCAGTAGGACGGACACTGAAGCTTTCTTT.

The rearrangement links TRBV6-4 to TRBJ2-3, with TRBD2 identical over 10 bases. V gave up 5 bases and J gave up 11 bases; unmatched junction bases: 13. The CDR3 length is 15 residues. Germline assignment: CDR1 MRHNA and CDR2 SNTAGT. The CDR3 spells CASSQAGGPLRGQYF. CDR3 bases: TGTGCCAGCAGTCAAGCGGGAGGGCCTTTACGGGGGCAGTATTTT.

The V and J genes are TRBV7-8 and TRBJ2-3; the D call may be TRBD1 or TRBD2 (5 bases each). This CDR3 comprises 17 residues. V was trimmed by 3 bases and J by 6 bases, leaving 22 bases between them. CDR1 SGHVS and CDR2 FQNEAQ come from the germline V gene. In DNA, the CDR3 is TGTGCCAGCAGCTTTTCTGAATCCGGGACCAATCTGGATACGCAGTATTTT. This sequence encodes CASSFSESGTNLDTQYF.

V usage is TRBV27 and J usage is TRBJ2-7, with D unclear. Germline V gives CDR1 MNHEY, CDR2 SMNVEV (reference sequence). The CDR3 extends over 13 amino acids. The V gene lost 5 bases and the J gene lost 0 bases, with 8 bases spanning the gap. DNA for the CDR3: TGTGCCAGCAGTGACCTTAGCTCCTACGAGCAGTACTTC. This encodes CASSDLSSYEQYF.

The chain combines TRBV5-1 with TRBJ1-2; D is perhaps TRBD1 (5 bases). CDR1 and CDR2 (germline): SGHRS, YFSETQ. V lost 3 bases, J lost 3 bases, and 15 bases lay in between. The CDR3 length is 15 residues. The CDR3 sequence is CASSWGDGIYYGYTF. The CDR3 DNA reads TGCGCCAGCAGCTGGGGGGACGGGATCTACTATGGCTACACCTTC.

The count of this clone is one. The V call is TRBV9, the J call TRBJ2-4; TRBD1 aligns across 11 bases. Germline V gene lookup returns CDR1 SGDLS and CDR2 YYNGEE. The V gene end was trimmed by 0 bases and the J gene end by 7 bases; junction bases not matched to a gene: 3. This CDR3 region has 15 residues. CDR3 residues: CASSVARDRGNIQYF. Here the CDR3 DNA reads TGTGCCAGCAGCGTAGCTCGGGACAGGGGGAACATTCAGTACTTC.

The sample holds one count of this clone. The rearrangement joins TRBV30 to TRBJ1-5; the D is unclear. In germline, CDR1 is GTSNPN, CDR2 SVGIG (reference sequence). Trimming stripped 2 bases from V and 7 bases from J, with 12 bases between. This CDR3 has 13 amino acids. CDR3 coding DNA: TGTGCCTGGAGTATCGGGGATGGGCAGCCCCAGCATTTT. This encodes CAWSIGDGQPQHF.

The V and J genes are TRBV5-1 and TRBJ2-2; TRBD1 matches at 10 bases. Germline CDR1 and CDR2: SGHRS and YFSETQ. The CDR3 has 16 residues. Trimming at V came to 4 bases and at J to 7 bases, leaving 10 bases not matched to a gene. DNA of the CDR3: TGCGCCAGCAGCATACGTCCCGGGACAGGGGTCGGGGAGCTGTTTTTT. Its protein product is CASSIRPGTGVGELFF.

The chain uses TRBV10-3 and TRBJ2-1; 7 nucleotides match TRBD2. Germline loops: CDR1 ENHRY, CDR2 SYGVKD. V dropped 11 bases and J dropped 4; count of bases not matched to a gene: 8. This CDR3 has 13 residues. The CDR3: CAVTGTTYNEQFF. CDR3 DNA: TGTGCCGTCACCGGGACTACGTACAATGAGCAGTTCTTC.

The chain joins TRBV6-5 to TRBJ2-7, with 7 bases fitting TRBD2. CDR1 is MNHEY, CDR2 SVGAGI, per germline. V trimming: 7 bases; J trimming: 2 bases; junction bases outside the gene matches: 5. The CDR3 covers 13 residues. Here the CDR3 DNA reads TGTGCCAGCACGGCGGGAGAAGCCTACGAGCAGTACTTC. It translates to CASTAGEAYEQYF.

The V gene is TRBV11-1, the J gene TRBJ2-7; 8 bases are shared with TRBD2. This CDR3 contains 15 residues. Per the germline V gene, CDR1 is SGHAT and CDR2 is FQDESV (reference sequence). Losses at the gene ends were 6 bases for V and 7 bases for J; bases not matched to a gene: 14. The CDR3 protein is CASSRGLAAPDEQYF. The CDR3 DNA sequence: TGTGCCAGCAGTCGTGGACTAGCCGCTCCGGATGAGCAGTACTTC.

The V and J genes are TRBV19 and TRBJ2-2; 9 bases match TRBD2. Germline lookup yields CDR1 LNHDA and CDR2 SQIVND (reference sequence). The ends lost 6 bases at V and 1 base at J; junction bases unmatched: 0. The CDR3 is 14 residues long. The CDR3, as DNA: TGTGCCAGTAGACTAGCGGGGAACACCGGGGAGCTGTTTTTT. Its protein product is CASRLAGNTGELFF. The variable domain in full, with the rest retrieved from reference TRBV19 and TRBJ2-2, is DGGITQSPKYLFRKEGQNVTLSCEQNLNHDAMYWYRQDPGQGLRLIYYSQIVNDFQKGDIAEGYSVSREKKESFPLTVTSAQKNPTAFYLCASRLAGNTGELFFGEGSRLTVL.

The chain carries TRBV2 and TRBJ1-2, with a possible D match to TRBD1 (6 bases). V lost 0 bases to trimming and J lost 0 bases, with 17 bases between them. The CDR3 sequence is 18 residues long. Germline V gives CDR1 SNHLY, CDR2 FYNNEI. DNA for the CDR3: TGTGCCAGCAGTGAAGCGCTTACCCCAGGGGCTTCTAACTATGGCTACACCTTC. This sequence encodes CASSEALTPGASNYGYTF.

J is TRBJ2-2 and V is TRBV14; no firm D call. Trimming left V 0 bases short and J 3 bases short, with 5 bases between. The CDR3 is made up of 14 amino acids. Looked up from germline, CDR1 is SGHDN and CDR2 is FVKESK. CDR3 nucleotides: TGTGCCAGCAGCCAAGATTGGGACACCGGGGAGCTGTTTTTT. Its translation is CASSQDWDTGELFF.